What follows are 31 T cell receptor beta chains derived from one specimen sequenced in a study of CD8 T cells in ankylosing spondylitis. Study results and caveats: Seemingly distinctive of ankylosing spondylitis blood was a TCR beta motif formed by eight highly homologous variants.

Via MiXCR, TCRdb re-called the 5' RACE reads, giving one row per CDR3 protein. This table holds approximately 520,000 distinct CDR3 sequences, roughly 5.2% found once. For these receptors, no antigen is known. The sample was blood, either unsorted or a sorted T cell fraction (not recorded which). These receptors were collected from a male donor with ankylosing spondylitis.

In its sample, this clonotype was seen a few times. The gene calls are TRBV7-2 and TRBJ1-5; D is possibly TRBD1 (5 bases). Trimming stripped 5 bases from V and 4 bases from J, with 15 bases between. CDR3 length: 15 amino acids. Looked up from germline, CDR1 is SGHTA and CDR2 is FQGNSA. The CDR3 coding sequence is TGTGCCAGCAGCCCTGGGGCTAATGGGAATCAGCCCCAGCATTTT. The encoded protein is CASSPGANGNQPQHF.

This clonotype was found many times. The V call is TRBV10-3, the J call TRBJ2-7; tentatively, D is TRBD2 (5 bases). Trimming pared 5 bases from V and 0 bases from J, leaving 8 bases between. This CDR3 spans 13 amino acids. The germline gives CDR1 ENHRY, CDR2 SYGVKD. CDR3 DNA: TGTGCCATCAGTCCGGACTCCTCCTACGAGCAGTACTTC. Its translation is CAISPDSSYEQYF.

The V gene is TRBV12-3 or TRBV12-4, the J gene TRBJ2-7; TRBD2 is a possible D gene (5 bases). This CDR3 has 12 residues. The V gene lost 6 bases and the J gene lost 5 bases, with 11 bases spanning the gap. The CDR3 DNA reads as TGTGCCAGCAGACTAGGTCCCCACGAGCAGTACTTC. As protein: CASRLGPHEQYF.

Only a few counts were recorded for this clonotype. The rearrangement uses TRBV6-2 or TRBV6-3 and TRBJ2-1; 7 bases match TRBD2. The CDR3 is 16 amino acids. Per the germline V gene, CDR1 is MNHEY and CDR2 is SVGEGT. V lost 0 bases to trimming and J lost 2 bases; unmatched junction nucleotides: 4. The CDR3 coding sequence is TGTGCCAGCAGTTACTCGCGGGGGAGCACCTACAATGAGCAGTTCTTC. It codes for CASSYSRGSTYNEQFF.

This clonotype was recorded many times. The chain recombines TRBV5-1 with TRBJ1-2, with 9 bases lining up with TRBD1. In germline, CDR1 is SGHRS, CDR2 YFSETQ. The CDR3 is 13 residues long. J gave up 6 bases and V 3 bases, and 3 bases lay outside the gene matches. The CDR3 DNA reads as TGCGCCAGCAGCTGGGACAGGGAGCATGGCTACACCTTC. Translating gives CASSWDREHGYTF.

There are many counts of this clonotype. V gene TRBV7-8 combines with J gene TRBJ2-2; 7 bases fit TRBD1. This CDR3 has 15 residues. Germline loops: CDR1 SGHVS, CDR2 FQNEAQ. The trim removed 4 bases at V and 5 bases at J, leaving 7 bases unmatched. The CDR3 protein is CASSYDRAGTGELFF. DNA of the CDR3: TGTGCCAGCAGCTACGACAGGGCTGGAACCGGGGAGCTGTTTTTT.

The genes are TRBV10-1 and TRBJ2-1, with TRBD1 identical over 12 bases. Germline loops: CDR1 WNHNN, CDR2 SYGVQD (reference sequence). The CDR3 runs 14 residues. The V segment lost 6 bases and the J segment 7 bases; nucleotides outside the gene matches: 4. The CDR3 DNA sequence: TGCGCCAGCAGATCGGGACAGGGGGCAAATGAGCAGTTCTTC. Translation: CASRSGQGANEQFF.

This clonotype has more than one count but fewer than ten. The chain uses TRBV5-1 and TRBJ2-5; TRBD2 agrees at 7 bases. With 1 base clipped from V and 7 bases from J, the junction kept 10 bases outside the gene matches. Germline lookup yields CDR1 SGHRS and CDR2 YFSETQ. The CDR3 totals 15 residues. The CDR3 here is CASSLSDGPGGTQYF. The CDR3 nucleotides are TGCGCCAGCAGCTTGTCCGACGGCCCGGGGGGGACCCAGTACTTC.

This clonotype was counted between two and nine times. The chain carries TRBV6-1 and TRBJ2-7; unclear D gene. V dropped 5 bases and J dropped 0 bases, with 11 bases sitting between them. From germline, CDR1 is MNHNS and CDR2 SASEGT. The CDR3 length is 14 residues. CDR3 sequence (DNA): TGTGCCAGCAGTAGACTCTCAAGCTCCTACGAGCAGTACTTC. Encoded protein: CASSRLSSSYEQYF.

This clonotype occurred many times. The chain joins TRBV27 to TRBJ1-4; 9 nucleotides match TRBD1. V was pared by 5 bases and J by 7 bases, with 5 bases of the junction left unmatched. This CDR3 comprises 14 residues. Looked up from germline, CDR1 is MNHEY and CDR2 is SMNVEV (reference sequence). The CDR3 coding sequence is TGTGCCAGCAGTCCGGGACAGGGTGTTGAAAAACTGTTTTTT. It translates to CASSPGQGVEKLFF.

Ten or more counts support this clonotype. V gene TRBV6-2 or TRBV6-3 combines with J gene TRBJ2-2; D is possibly TRBD2 (5 bases). The CDR3 is made up of 15 amino acids. V lost 6 bases, J lost 5 bases, and 16 bases lay in between. The V gene's germline CDR1 is MNHEY and CDR2 SVGEGT. The CDR3 sequence is CASRNRLPRTGELFF. CDR3 bases: TGTGCCAGCAGGAACCGACTACCTAGGACCGGGGAGCTGTTTTTT.

This clonotype was seen at least ten times. The chain uses TRBV7-2 and TRBJ1-2; D is possibly TRBD1 (5 bases). Germline CDR1 SGHTA, CDR2 FQGNSA. Deletions cut 5 bases from V and 6 bases from J, with 19 bases between. The CDR3 has 15 residues. The CDR3 DNA sequence: TGTGCCAGCAGCCCGCGGGGGGGTTCGGTAAATGGCTACACCTTC. Protein sequence: CASSPRGGSVNGYTF.

This clonotype was observed many times. The V call is TRBV4-3, the J call TRBJ2-4; 9 bases match TRBD1. Germline CDR1 LGHNA, CDR2 YSLEER. The V and J ends lost 4 bases and 4 bases, in that order; junction bases with no gene match: 2. The CDR3 length is 14 residues. CDR3 coding DNA: TGCGCCAGCAGCCTAGGACAGGGGAAAAACATTCAGTACTTC. Translation gives CASSLGQGKNIQYF.

With respect to this clonotype: This may come from a read error, since a much larger clone is one base off. The gene calls are TRBV12-3 or TRBV12-4 and TRBJ2-1; the D gene is possibly TRBD2 (5 bases). This CDR3 is 17 amino acids long. In nucleotides, the CDR3 is TGTGCCAGCAGTTTCCCCTATGAGAGGGTGGGTCGCAATGAGCAGATCTTC. This gives the protein CASSFPYERVGRNEQIF.

In this sample, this clonotype turned up a few times. The V call is TRBV7-2, the J call TRBJ2-3, with D perhaps being TRBD1 or TRBD2 (5 bases each). V dropped 5 bases and J dropped 5 bases, with 14 bases sitting between them. Per the germline V gene, CDR1 is SGHTA and CDR2 is FQGNSA. The CDR3 has 14 residues. CDR3 loop: CASSKGRDGDTQYF. CDR3 bases: TGTGCCAGCAGCAAGGGTCGGGACGGAGATACGCAGTATTTT.

This clonotype was seen ten or more times. The chain couples TRBV5-6 to TRBJ2-3, with no clear D. V shed 2 bases and J shed 2 bases, with 9 bases lying between them. Looked up from germline, CDR1 is SGHDT and CDR2 is YYEEEE. This CDR3 comprises 14 residues. The CDR3 protein is CASSFSQSTDTQYF. The CDR3 bases are TGTGCCAGCAGCTTCTCCCAATCCACAGATACGCAGTATTTT.

This clonotype was counted many times. The rearrangement joins TRBV20-1 to TRBJ2-7, with a possible D match to TRBD2 (6 bases). V lost 5 bases and J lost 1, with 9 bases in between. The CDR3 runs to 12 residues. Per the germline V gene, CDR1 is DFQATT and CDR2 is SNEGSKA (reference sequence). The CDR3 DNA follows: TGCAGTGCTGGGACTTCTTCCTACGAGCAGTACTTC. This sequence encodes CSAGTSSYEQYF.

This clonotype was counted only a few times. The rearrangement uses TRBV10-3 and TRBJ2-1; maybe TRBD1 (6 bases). Germline V CDR1 and CDR2: ENHRY, SYGVKD. This CDR3 has 11 amino acids. Between the trimmed V and J ends, which lost 8 bases and 5 bases, there was a span of 7 bases. DNA of the CDR3: TGTGCCATCGGACAGAACAATGAGCAGTTCTTC. Protein: CAIGQNNEQFF.

The sample holds many counts of this clonotype. The genes are TRBV20-1 and TRBJ1-2; possible D gene TRBD1, 5 bases. V lost 3 bases and J 2 bases, leaving 13 bases between the germline ends. The germline gives CDR1 DFQATT, CDR2 SNEGSKA (reference sequence). The CDR3 covers 14 residues. This CDR3 is CSASVRDLNYGYTF. Written as DNA, the CDR3 is TGCAGTGCTAGTGTCCGGGACTTGAACTATGGCTACACCTTC.

This clonotype was seen at least ten times. This chain links TRBV18 with TRBJ2-3; 8 nucleotides line up with TRBD1. This CDR3 comprises 14 residues. The trim removed 0 bases at V and 10 bases at J, leaving 6 bases unmatched. CDR1 KGHSH and CDR2 LQKENI come from the germline V gene. CDR3 bases: TGTGCCAGCTCACCACCTTCGGACAGGGCAGCGCAGTATTTT. This encodes CASSPPSDRAAQYF.

This clonotype showed up many times. The chain couples TRBV20-1 to TRBJ1-2; the match to TRBD1 covers 11 bases. Germline V CDR1 and CDR2: DFQATT, SNEGSKA (reference sequence). J lost 5 bases, V lost 2 bases, and 4 bases had no gene match. This CDR3 is built from 14 residues. In DNA form, the CDR3 reads TGCAGTGCTAGATGGACAGGGGGCGGGTATGGCTACACCTTC. Its translation: CSARWTGGGYGYTF.

This clonotype was counted many times. The chain recombines TRBV12-3 or TRBV12-4 with TRBJ2-3, with D perhaps being TRBD1 or TRBD2 (5 bases each). This CDR3 spans 16 amino acids. Between the trimmed V and J ends, which lost 6 bases and 0 bases, there was a span of 16 bases. The CDR3 DNA follows: TGTGCCAGCAGCCTATCGGGACGGCCTAGCACAGATACGCAGTATTTT. Protein sequence: CASSLSGRPSTDTQYF.

This clonotype has a count of ten or more. V is TRBV5-1 and J is TRBJ1-1; D is possibly TRBD1 (6 bases). Germline CDR1 SGHRS, CDR2 YFSETQ. CDR3 length: 15 residues. The V and J ends lost 0 bases and 6 bases respectively, with 15 bases between them. CDR3 DNA sequence: TGCGCCAGCAGCTTGGTCGGCAGGGGTCCGGCTGAAGCTTTCTTT. Its translation: CASSLVGRGPAEAFF.

This clonotype showed up many times. The CDR3 protein is CSARVQGSNYGYTF. The CDR3 nucleotides are TGCAGTGCTAGAGTTCAGGGTTCCAACTATGGCTACACCTTC. The chain links TRBV20-1 to TRBJ1-2, with D maybe TRBD1 (5 bases). The CDR3 is 14 amino acids. Trimming pared 1 base from V and 2 bases from J, leaving 11 bases between. The germline V gene has CDR1 DFQATT and CDR2 SNEGSKA (reference sequence).

This chain connects TRBV19 to TRBJ2-5; unclear D gene. This CDR3 region has 17 residues. Germline CDR1 and CDR2: LNHDA and SQIVND (reference sequence). Trimming removed 1 base from V and 4 bases from J, with 19 bases in between. CDR3 bases: TGTGCCAGTAGTATAGTAGGGATAGCCTCGTTAAGAGAGACCCAGTACTTC. Residues: CASSIVGIASLRETQYF.

This clonotype has only a few counts. This chain connects TRBV5-1 to TRBJ2-3; tentative D call: TRBD1 (6 bases). The V and J ends lost 4 bases and 2 bases respectively, with 14 bases between them. Germline V gene sequence: CDR1 SGHRS, CDR2 YFSETQ. CDR3 size: 15 residues. CDR3 sequence reads: CASSQLTGTTDTQYF. The DNA for the CDR3 is TGCGCCAGCAGCCAATTAACAGGGACCACAGATACGCAGTATTTT.

This clonotype was seen many times. The rearrangement links TRBV11-2 to TRBJ2-2; no clear D. The CDR3 consists of 14 residues. Germline V CDR1 and CDR2: SGHAT, FQNNGV. The V end lost 2 bases, the J end lost 1 base, and 5 bases lay between the germline ends. CDR3 in DNA: TGTGCCAGCAGCTTACTAAGGAACACCGGGGAGCTGTTTTTT. This sequence encodes CASSLLRNTGELFF.

The chain links TRBV15 to TRBJ2-7; maybe TRBD1 (5 bases). Germline assignment: CDR1 LNHNV and CDR2 YYDKDF (reference sequence). Trimming removed 5 bases from V and 1 base from J, with 12 bases in between. The CDR3 has 14 amino acids. CDR3 nucleotides: TGTGCCACCAGCCCCGTCGGACATTCCTACGAGCAGTACTTC. This encodes CATSPVGHSYEQYF.

The sample holds many counts of this clonotype. This rearrangement joins TRBV20-1 to TRBJ1-1, with D uncertain. Germline lookup yields CDR1 DFQATT and CDR2 SNEGSKA (reference sequence). CDR3 length: 14 amino acids. V shed 5 bases and J shed 1 base, with 14 bases lying between them. The CDR3 coding sequence is TGCAGTGCTCCAATGATGGTCGGGAACACTGAAGCTTTCTTT. It is translated as CSAPMMVGNTEAFF.

This clonotype has at least ten counts. The chain employs TRBV7-2 and TRBJ1-5; the D gene is possibly TRBD1 (6 bases). The CDR3 covers 16 residues. V was cut by 5 bases and J by 0 bases, with 14 bases left in between. CDR1 SGHTA and CDR2 FQGNSA come from the germline V gene. CDR3 DNA: TGTGCCAGCAGCCCCCGGACAGCGTATAGCAATCAGCCCCAGCATTTT. Protein sequence: CASSPRTAYSNQPQHF.

This clonotype has at least ten counts. This chain joins TRBV4-3 and TRBJ2-1; 10 positions match TRBD2. CDR1 is LGHNA and CDR2 is YSLEER in the germline V gene. This CDR3 has 13 residues. The J segment lost 9 bases and the V segment lost 4 bases, leaving 3 bases of the junction unmatched. The CDR3 region has the DNA TGCGCCAGCAGCCTGGGACTAGCGAGTGAGCAGTTCTTC. It encodes CASSLGLASEQFF.